The source of this T cell receptor beta chain is a study of a mutant IDH1 vaccine in newly diagnosed glioma. Study context: Of treated patients, about 60% were men and about 40% women, averaging roughly 42 years. Every participant had undergone radiotherapy, temozolomide, or both before, and most underwent both. The study, taken as a whole, reports: There were vaccine-induced immune responses in approximately 95% of the patients.

Time point of the sample: baseline, week 1 (first vaccination visit). Indicated treatment: pre-vaccination baseline after standard-of-care therapy. V dropped 3 bases and J dropped 1 base, with 6 bases sitting between them. Germline values: CDR1 SGHDN, CDR2 FVKESK. The CDR3 length is 13 residues. Produced via immunoSEQ multiplex PCR; TCRdb's table is partial and in-frame only. The sample contains tens of thousands of clones, 93% of which appear only once. As concerns this clone: Its antigen is still unknown.

The chain has TRBV14 and TRBJ1-2; D perhaps matches TRBD1 (5 bases). Sequenced material: PBMCs, taken from a glioma patient treated with radiotherapy, temozolomide or both. The receptor's source is a man aged 35 to 55 with glioma. This CDR3 reads CASSQGLNYGYTF. CDR3 bases: TGTGCCAGCAGCCAGGGACTTAACTATGGCTACACCTTC.